The entry that follows covers one TCR beta chain sequence. This sample is drawn from a study of chemoradiotherapy in HPV16-positive cancers. Assay: immunoSEQ multiplex PCR; the TCRdb copy retains only in-frame clones and omits some. The sample includes fewer than 16,000 clones, more than 60% of them seen just once. With 5 bases clipped from V and 1 base from J, the junction kept 6 bases outside the gene matches. Germline V gene data show CDR1 as MNHNY and CDR2 as SVGAGI (reference sequence). The CDR3 consists of 15 residues. The chain carries TRBV6-6 and TRBJ1-1; 8 bases are shared with TRBD1. This material was acquired from a patient who underwent chemoradiotherapy. The sequence derives from a human donor with HPV-associated anogenital cancer. CDR3 sequence reads: CASSKWTGRNTEAFF. DNA for the CDR3: TGTGCCAGCAGTAAATGGACAGGGCGGAACACTGAAGCTTTCTTT.